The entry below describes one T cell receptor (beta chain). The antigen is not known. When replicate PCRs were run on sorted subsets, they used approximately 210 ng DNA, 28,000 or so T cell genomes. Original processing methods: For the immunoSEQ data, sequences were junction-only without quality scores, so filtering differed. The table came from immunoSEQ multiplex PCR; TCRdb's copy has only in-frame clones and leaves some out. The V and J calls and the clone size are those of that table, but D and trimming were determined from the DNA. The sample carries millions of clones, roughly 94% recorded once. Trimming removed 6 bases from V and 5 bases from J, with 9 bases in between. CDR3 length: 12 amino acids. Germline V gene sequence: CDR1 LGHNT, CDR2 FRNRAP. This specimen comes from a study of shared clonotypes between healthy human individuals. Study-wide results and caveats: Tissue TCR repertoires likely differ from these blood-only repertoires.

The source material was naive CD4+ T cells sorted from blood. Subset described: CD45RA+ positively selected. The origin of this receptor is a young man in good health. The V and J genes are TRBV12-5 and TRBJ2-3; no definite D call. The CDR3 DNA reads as TGTGCTAGTGGCAGGTACAGAGATACGCAGTATTTT. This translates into CASGRYRDTQYF.